A single sample gave rise to the 10 T cell receptor beta chains below, sequenced in a study of naive and memory T cell subsets. Four PCR rounds used nested alpha and beta constant region primers plus the SP2 primer. A single record per CDR3 protein comes from TCRdb applying MiXCR to the 5' RACE reads. This sample has 58,000 or so distinct CDR3 sequences; over 6% occur once, and the top ten carry 9.8%. An oligonucleotide containing a UMI was ligated to the 3' end of TCR cDNA. The receptors come from a female donor in good health.

The V gene is TRBV29-1, the J gene TRBJ2-5; 8 nucleotides match TRBD1. This CDR3 is built from 15 residues. Germline loops: CDR1 SQVTM, CDR2 ANQGSEA. V was clipped by 5 bases and J by 2 bases; unmatched bases: 10. This CDR3 reads CSVLRDRISQETQYF. The CDR3 coding sequence is TGCAGCGTTCTCCGGGACAGGATTTCTCAAGAGACCCAGTACTTC.

This chain connects TRBV5-4 to TRBJ2-7; D is perhaps TRBD2 (5 bases). CDR1 and CDR2 (germline): SGHNT, YYREEE (reference sequence). V lost 4 bases and J 4 bases, leaving 12 bases between the germline ends. The CDR3 has 13 residues. CDR3 sequence reads: CASSPEATYEQYF. The CDR3 DNA follows: TGTGCCAGCAGCCCGGAGGCGACTTACGAGCAGTACTTC. Filled out from reference TRBV5-4 and TRBJ2-7, the complete variable domain reads ETGVTQSPTHLIKTRGQQVTLRCSSQSGHNTVSWYQQALGQGPQFIFQYYREEENGRGNFPPRFSGLQFPNYSSELNVNALELDDSALYLCASSPEATYEQYFGPGTRLTVT.

V is TRBV7-9 and J is TRBJ1-1; 7 positions agree with TRBD1. The CDR3 is 13 residues long. Germline trimming cut 10 bases from V and 2 bases from J; bases unmatched to any gene: 7. CDR1 SEHNR and CDR2 FQNEAQ come from the germline V gene (reference sequence). CDR3 in DNA: TGTGCCACCATATACAGGGGAAACACTGAAGCTTTCTTT. Protein: CATIYRGNTEAFF.

This clonotype has ten or more counts. V is TRBV11-2 and J is TRBJ1-5, with 8 bases lining up with TRBD1. Germline-derived CDR1 and CDR2 are SGHAT and FQNNGV. The V and J ends lost 10 bases and 8 bases, in that order; junction bases with no gene match: 13. CDR3 length: 14 residues. This CDR3 is CATSAGTGGEPQHF. Here the CDR3 DNA reads TGTGCCACTAGTGCCGGGACAGGTGGCGAGCCCCAGCATTTT.

This clonotype came up a few times. This chain joins TRBV5-1 and TRBJ2-7, with D perhaps matching TRBD2 (6 bases). Germline V gene data show CDR1 as SGHRS and CDR2 as YFSETQ. V shed 4 bases and J shed 0 bases, with 11 bases lying between them. The CDR3 covers 14 residues. The CDR3 DNA follows: TGCGCCAGCAGCGTGTTAGCGGACTCCTACGAGCAGTACTTC. This encodes CASSVLADSYEQYF. Variable domain in full (rest from reference TRBV5-1 and TRBJ2-7): KAGVTQTPRYLIKTRGQQVTLSCSPISGHRSVSWYQQTPGQGLQFLFEYFSETQRNKGNFPGRFSGRQFSNSRSEMNVSTLELGDSALYLCASSVLADSYEQYFGPGTRLTVT.

This clonotype was seen only a few times. The gene calls are TRBV10-3 and TRBJ1-4; D may be TRBD1 (5 bases). Germline V gene data show CDR1 as ENHRY and CDR2 as SYGVKD. CDR3 size: 13 residues. V was clipped by 4 bases and J by 3 bases, with 6 bases between them. CDR3 DNA: TGTGCCATCAGTGGGGGCTCTAATGAAAAACTGTTTTTT. Amino acids: CAISGGSNEKLFF.

This clonotype was picked up many times. The chain employs TRBV20-1 and TRBJ1-1; no clear D. CDR3 length: 14 amino acids. Germline V gene lookup returns CDR1 DFQATT and CDR2 SNEGSKA (reference sequence). V was shortened by 0 bases and J by 4 bases, with 12 bases between the two germline ends. CDR3 DNA sequence: TGCAGTGCTAGAGATCGCAGGAAGGCCACTGAAGCTTTCTTT. Its protein is CSARDRRKATEAFF.

The sample holds a few counts of this clonotype. The rearrangement joins TRBV29-1 to TRBJ1-1, with D perhaps TRBD1 (5 bases). Germline assignment: CDR1 SQVTM and CDR2 ANQGSEA. Trimming took 7 bases from V and 0 from J, leaving 15 bases between them. This CDR3 has 14 amino acids. The CDR3 sequence: CSAYRNFLNTEAFF. The CDR3 DNA reads as TGCAGCGCGTACAGGAACTTTTTGAACACTGAAGCTTTCTTT.

In this sample, this clonotype turned up a few times. The chain recombines TRBV4-3 with TRBJ1-1, with TRBD1 matching over 9 bases. The CDR3 has 16 residues. Germline CDR1 LGHNA, CDR2 YSLEER. V gave up 3 bases and J gave up 1 base; unmatched junction bases: 6. CDR3: CASSQGTGSTNTEAFF. The CDR3 nucleotides read TGCGCCAGCAGCCAGGGGACAGGGAGTACGAACACTGAAGCTTTCTTT.

This clonotype turned up a few times. V and J are TRBV5-1 and TRBJ1-4, with 7 nucleotides matching TRBD1. Germline V gene lookup returns CDR1 SGHRS and CDR2 YFSETQ. With 3 bases clipped from V and 6 bases from J, the junction kept 5 bases outside the gene matches. The CDR3 is made up of 14 amino acids. CDR3 residues: CASSSTGSDEKLFF. The DNA of the CDR3 is TGCGCCAGCAGCTCGACAGGGAGTGATGAAAAACTGTTTTTT.